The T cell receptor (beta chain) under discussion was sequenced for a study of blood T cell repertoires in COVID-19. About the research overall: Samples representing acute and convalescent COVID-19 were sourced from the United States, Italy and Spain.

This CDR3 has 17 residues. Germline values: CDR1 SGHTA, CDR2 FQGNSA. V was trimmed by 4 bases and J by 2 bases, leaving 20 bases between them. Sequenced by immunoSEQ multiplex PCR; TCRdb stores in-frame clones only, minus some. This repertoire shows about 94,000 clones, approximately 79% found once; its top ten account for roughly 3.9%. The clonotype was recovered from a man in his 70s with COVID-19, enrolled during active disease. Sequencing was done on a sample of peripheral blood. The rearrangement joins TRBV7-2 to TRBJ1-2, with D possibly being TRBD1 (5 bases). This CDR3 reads CASSSRQGGTANYGYTF. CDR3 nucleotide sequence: TGTGCCAGCAGCTCTAGGCAGGGAGGAACAGCCAACTATGGCTACACCTTC.